This entry lists 15 T cell receptor beta chains sequenced from one sample in a study of cytomegalovirus exposure and HLA in healthy donors. Repertoires were generated with immunoSEQ multiplex PCR, while TCRdb's copy carries only in-frame clones and drops some. The sample has roughly 130,000 clones; nearly 90% are singletons. The specimen sequenced was PBMCs. Receptors originate from a man aged 25-45 years in good health and CMV-seronegative.

With regard to this clone: This sample includes further DNA sequences coding for the same CDR3. This chain joins TRBV27 and TRBJ2-7; TRBD1 agrees at 7 bases. The V and J ends lost 3 bases and 2 bases, in that order; junction bases with no gene match: 1. The length of the CDR3 is 13 residues. Germline V gene lookup returns CDR1 MNHEY and CDR2 SMNVEV (reference sequence). The CDR3 sequence is CASSLDRTYEQYF. CDR3 coding DNA: TGTGCCAGCAGTTTGGACAGGACCTACGAGCAGTACTTC.

The V and J genes are TRBV7-9 and TRBJ1-1, with TRBD1 as a possible D gene (5 bases). Germline CDR1 is SEHNR and CDR2 is FQNEAQ (reference sequence). The V end lost 1 base, the J end lost 5 bases, and 14 bases lay between the germline ends. The CDR3 totals 15 residues. The CDR3 reads CASSLEYGGKTEAFF. CDR3 nucleotides: TGTGCCAGCAGCTTAGAATACGGGGGGAAGACTGAAGCTTTCTTT.

The rearrangement uses TRBV27 and TRBJ2-7, with a possible D match to TRBD1 (6 bases). This CDR3 is built from 14 residues. The V gene's germline CDR1 is MNHEY and CDR2 SMNVEV (reference sequence). V lost 2 bases, J lost 4 bases, and 12 bases lay in between. Here the CDR3 reads CASSLKGQTYEQYF. The CDR3 DNA reads as TGTGCCAGCAGTTTAAAGGGACAAACTTACGAGCAGTACTTC.

The chain joins TRBV10-3 to TRBJ1-5, with TRBD1 as a possible D gene (6 bases). Germline V gene data show CDR1 as ENHRY and CDR2 as SYGVKD. The V end was cut by 3 bases, the J end by 3 bases, with 12 bases between. The CDR3 covers 15 residues. CDR3: CAISDTTGFNQPQHF. The DNA for the CDR3 is TGTGCCATCAGTGATACGACAGGTTTCAATCAGCCCCAGCATTTT.

V is TRBV2 and J is TRBJ1-5, with D perhaps TRBD1 (5 bases). The CDR3 covers 14 residues. Germline V lookup: CDR1 SNHLY, CDR2 FYNNEI. Trimming stripped 5 bases from V and 5 bases from J, with 13 bases between. The CDR3 sequence: CASSPHKGYQPQHF. CDR3 in DNA: TGTGCCAGCAGTCCCCACAAGGGGTATCAGCCCCAGCATTTT.

In regard to this clone: Germline and junction disagree at one end, which may indicate a read error. The J gene is TRBJ2-7, the V gene TRBV9; TRBD1 matches at 8 bases. The CDR3 spans 13 residues. Per the germline V gene, CDR1 is SGDLS and CDR2 is YYNGEE. The CDR3 loop is CASSVGTGYGQYF. In nucleotides, the CDR3 is TGTGCCAGCAGCGTAGGGACAGGGTACGGGCAGTACTTC.

The chain has TRBV4-3 and TRBJ1-4, with no clear D. The V end lost 1 base, the J end lost 5 bases, and 8 bases lay between the germline ends. Germline CDR1 is LGHNA and CDR2 is YSLEER. The CDR3 covers 14 residues. The CDR3 DNA follows: TGCGCCAGCAGCCAAGGGGCCTCGAATGAAAAACTGTTTTTT. It translates to CASSQGASNEKLFF.

The chain carries TRBV27 and TRBJ2-7; the match to TRBD2 covers 11 bases. Trimming at V came to 3 bases and at J to 1 base, leaving 2 bases not matched to a gene. The CDR3 has 15 residues. The germline V gene has CDR1 MNHEY and CDR2 SMNVEV (reference sequence). The CDR3 here is CASSLTSGDSYEQYF. In nucleotides, the CDR3 is TGTGCCAGCAGTTTGACTAGCGGGGATTCCTACGAGCAGTACTTC.

The rearrangement links TRBV27 to TRBJ2-7; TRBD1 matches 7 bases. The CDR3 consists of 13 residues. Looked up from germline, CDR1 is MNHEY and CDR2 is SMNVEV (reference sequence). With 8 bases clipped from V and 1 base from J, the junction kept 5 bases outside the gene matches. CDR3 nucleotides: TGTGCCAGCGGGACAGCTCATTCCTACGAGCAGTACTTC. Amino acid sequence: CASGTAHSYEQYF.

The J gene is TRBJ1-1, the V gene TRBV13; tentatively, D is TRBD1 (5 bases). Trimming pared 0 bases from V and 0 bases from J, leaving 5 bases between. CDR3 length equals 14 residues. Germline V CDR1 and CDR2: PRHDT, FYEKMQ (reference sequence). The chain's CDR3 is CASSLGTVNTEAFF. In DNA, the CDR3 is TGTGCCAGCAGCTTAGGGACAGTGAACACTGAAGCTTTCTTT.

The chain employs TRBV11-3 and TRBJ2-4; D is possibly TRBD1 (6 bases). The CDR3 is made up of 13 amino acids. Germline V gene sequence: CDR1 SGHNT, CDR2 YENEEA. The germline V and J ends were trimmed by 0 bases and 13 bases, with 13 bases remaining between them. The CDR3 bases are TGTGCCAGCAGCTTAGATGGACAGAGGGAACAGTACTTC. Residues: CASSLDGQREQYF.

This rearrangement joins TRBV19 to TRBJ2-7; tentatively, D is TRBD1 (6 bases). The germline V gene has CDR1 LNHDA and CDR2 SQIVND (reference sequence). This CDR3 spans 14 amino acids. With 2 bases removed from V and 6 bases from J, the gap between germline ends came to 14 bases. The CDR3 region is CASSIQGKRGEQYF. The CDR3 DNA is TGTGCCAGTAGTATACAGGGGAAAAGGGGCGAGCAGTACTTC. The full variable domain, completed using reference TRBV19 and TRBJ2-7, is DGGITQSPKYLFRKEGQNVTLSCEQNLNHDAMYWYRQDPGQGLRLIYYSQIVNDFQKGDIAEGYSVSREKKESFPLTVTSAQKNPTAFYLCASSIQGKRGEQYFGPGTRLTVT.

The chain carries TRBV6-5 and TRBJ1-1; a possible D gene is TRBD1 (5 bases). The CDR3 loop spans 15 amino acids. Germline CDR1 and CDR2: MNHEY and SVGAGI. The ends were cut back, 5 bases at V and 0 bases at J, with 13 bases in the middle. DNA of the CDR3: TGTGCCAGCAGTCGGGGGGAGGGAATGAACACTGAAGCTTTCTTT. The encoded protein is CASSRGEGMNTEAFF.

The genes are TRBV27 and TRBJ2-7; 8 nucleotides line up with TRBD1. In germline, CDR1 is MNHEY, CDR2 SMNVEV (reference sequence). The CDR3 totals 16 residues. The V gene end was trimmed by 4 bases and the J gene end by 2 bases; junction bases not matched to a gene: 10. CDR3: CASSSGQVHLPYEQYF. CDR3 bases: TGTGCCAGCAGTTCGGGACAGGTACATTTGCCCTACGAGCAGTACTTC.

This clone was seen just once. The chain has TRBV15 and TRBJ1-2; no firm D call. This CDR3 is 15 amino acids long. Between the trimmed V and J ends, which lost 2 bases and 0 bases, there was a span of 10 bases. CDR1 is LNHNV, CDR2 YYDKDF, per germline (reference sequence). CDR3 in amino acids: CATSRKRQTNYGYTF. For the CDR3, the DNA is TGTGCCACCAGCAGAAAGAGACAAACTAACTATGGCTACACCTTC.